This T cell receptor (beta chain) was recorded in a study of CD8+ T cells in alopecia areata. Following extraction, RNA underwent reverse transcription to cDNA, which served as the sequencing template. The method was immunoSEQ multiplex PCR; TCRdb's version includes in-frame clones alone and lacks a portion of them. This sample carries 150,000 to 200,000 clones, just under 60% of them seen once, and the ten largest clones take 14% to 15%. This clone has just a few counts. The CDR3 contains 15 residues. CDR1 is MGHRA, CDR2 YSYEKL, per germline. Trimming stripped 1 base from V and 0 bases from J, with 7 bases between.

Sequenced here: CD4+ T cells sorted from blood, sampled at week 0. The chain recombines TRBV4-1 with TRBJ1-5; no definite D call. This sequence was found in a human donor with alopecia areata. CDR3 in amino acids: CASSQGGYSNQPQHF. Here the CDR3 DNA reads TGCGCCAGCAGCCAAGGGGGTTATAGCAATCAGCCCCAGCATTTT.